This T cell receptor (beta chain) was captured by sequencing in a study of cytotoxic CD8 clonotypes in ibrutinib-treated CLL. Libraries of TCR beta were made from approximately 1.9 micrograms of genomic DNA that came from cryopreserved PBMCs. With sequencing, the targeted depth ranged from 1 in 200,000 to 1 in 1 million T cells. The repertoire was sequenced with immunoSEQ multiplex PCR; TCRdb's copy has only in-frame clones and lacks some. The sample yields about 130,000 clones, 80% to 90% seen once. Of note for this clone: Its matching antigen is unknown.

Findings and limits, study-wide: Clonotypes that were public were uncommon, and they contracted or stayed stable on treatment.

Per germline, CDR1 SGHDT and CDR2 YYEEEE. The CDR3 spans 17 residues. The junction had 11 bases not matched to a gene; V was cut back by 0 bases and J by 8 bases. This specimen consisted of PBMCs, obtained after 24 months of ibrutinib treatment. The TCR originated in a human donor with chronic lymphocytic leukemia. The chain has TRBV5-6 and TRBJ1-5, with 10 bases aligning to TRBD1. CDR3 nucleotide sequence: TGTGCCAGCAGCTTGGGCAACCGGGACAGGGGAACGAAGCCCCAGCATTTT. It is translated as CASSLGNRDRGTKPQHF.